This passage covers 25 T cell receptor beta chains from one sample sequenced in a study of early T cells in non-severe SARS-CoV-2 infection. A single record per CDR3 protein comes from TCRdb applying MiXCR to the 5' RACE reads. The table includes 100,000 or so distinct CDR3 sequences, roughly 17% detected once. The source was whole blood, collected at baseline. The origin of the receptors is an adult who was a healthcare worker with PCR-confirmed SARS-CoV-2 infection or an uninfected control (not recorded which).

The chain couples TRBV5-1 to TRBJ2-3; D is possibly TRBD2 (6 bases). CDR1 and CDR2 from the germline V gene are SGHRS and YFSETQ. This CDR3 is built from 15 residues. V was shortened by 5 bases and J by 2 bases, with 15 bases between the two germline ends. CDR3 protein: CASRPTGDPTDTQYF. For the CDR3, the DNA is TGCGCCAGCAGACCCACGGGAGATCCCACAGATACGCAGTATTTT.

This clonotype was recorded at least ten times. The chain employs TRBV6-2 or TRBV6-3 and TRBJ2-3, with 9 bases lining up with TRBD2. Trimming at V came to 0 bases and at J to 1 base, leaving 5 bases not matched to a gene. The CDR3 is made up of 17 amino acids. Germline-derived CDR1 and CDR2 are MNHEY and SVGEGT. In DNA, the CDR3 is TGTGCCAGCAGTTACTCGGGGCTAGCGGGACGCACAGATACGCAGTATTTT. Protein: CASSYSGLAGRTDTQYF.

This clonotype turned up a few times. J is TRBJ2-7 and V is TRBV9, with D uncertain. CDR1 SGDLS and CDR2 YYNGEE come from the germline V gene. Trimming took off 5 bases at V and 3 bases at J, with 18 bases between the two ends. CDR3 length: 15 residues. This CDR3 is CASSPEGSSYYEQYF. CDR3 sequence (DNA): TGTGCCAGCAGTCCTGAAGGATCCTCATACTACGAGCAGTACTTC. Together with reference TRBV9 and TRBJ2-7, the CDR3 gives the full variable domain: DSGVTQTPKHLITATGQRVTLRCSPRSGDLSVYWYQQSLDQGLQFLIQYYNGEERAKGNILERFSAQQFPDLHSELNLSSLELGDSALYFCASSPEGSSYYEQYFGPGTRLTVT.

The J gene is TRBJ2-4, the V gene TRBV18; 7 nucleotides agree with TRBD2. Per germline, CDR1 KGHSH and CDR2 LQKENI. V was pared by 1 base and J by 7 bases, with 13 bases of the junction left unmatched. The CDR3 is 17 residues long. The CDR3 here is CASSPRGAGASSNIQYF. The CDR3 DNA reads as TGTGCCAGCTCACCACGTGGGGCGGGAGCTTCATCGAACATTCAGTACTTC.

The rearrangement links TRBV4-3 to TRBJ1-3; D not resolved. The CDR3 spans 15 residues. Germline V gene lookup returns CDR1 LGHNA and CDR2 YSLEER. Between the trimmed V and J ends, which lost 1 base and 1 base, there was a span of 8 bases. CDR3 in amino acids: CASSQGRNSGNTIYF. CDR3 coding DNA: TGCGCCAGCAGCCAAGGACGGAATTCTGGAAACACCATATATTTT.

This clonotype has ten or more counts. At one end, the junction sequence differs from germline, possibly due to a read error. The chain joins TRBV7-9 to TRBJ2-1; 8 nucleotides align to TRBD2. Germline V CDR1 and CDR2: SEHNR, FQNEAQ (reference sequence). The CDR3 has 14 residues. CDR3 region: CASSVAGPYNEQFF. CDR3 DNA sequence: TGTGCCAGCAGCGTAGCGGGACCGTACAATGAGCAGTTCTTC.

This chain's CDR3 is CASSQVSGTAYTGELFF. DNA of the CDR3: TGCGCCAGCAGCCAAGTCTCAGGGACAGCCTACACCGGGGAGCTGTTTTTT. This chain uses TRBV4-1 with TRBJ2-2, with TRBD1 matching 7 bases. This CDR3 comprises 17 residues. V lost 1 base and J lost 3; bases outside the gene matches: 8. The V gene's germline CDR1 is MGHRA and CDR2 YSYEKL.

This clonotype showed up just a few times. The CDR3 region is CASSLHTRPGDTEAFF. CDR3 coding DNA: TGCGCCAGCAGCTTACACACACGCCCCGGGGACACTGAAGCTTTCTTT. V usage is TRBV5-1 and J usage is TRBJ1-1; D is unclear. Germline V gives CDR1 SGHRS, CDR2 YFSETQ. V was pared by 2 bases and J by 3 bases, with 17 bases between. The CDR3 loop spans 16 amino acids.

This clonotype was detected a few times. The genes are TRBV7-2 and TRBJ1-1; no reliable D call. CDR3 length: 13 residues. The germline V gene encodes CDR1 SGHTA and CDR2 FQGNSA. V was pared by 1 base and J by 10 bases, with 13 bases between. CDR3: CASSLERLSGAFF. CDR3 nucleotides: TGTGCCAGCAGCTTAGAGAGGTTATCTGGAGCTTTCTTT.

This clonotype was counted ten times or more. This chain connects TRBV4-3 to TRBJ2-7, with D possibly TRBD1 on 5 matching bases. The CDR3 spans 15 residues. V was cut by 0 bases and J by 2 bases, with 11 bases left in between. Germline V CDR1 and CDR2: LGHNA, YSLEER. The CDR3: CASSQESRAAYEQYF. DNA of the CDR3: TGCGCCAGCAGCCAAGAGTCCAGGGCTGCCTACGAGCAGTACTTC.

This clonotype was counted between two and nine times. This CDR3 is CASSPGSRQPQHF. The CDR3 DNA is TGTGCCAGCAGCCCGGGATCGAGGCAGCCCCAGCATTTT. The chain uses TRBV7-2 and TRBJ1-5; the D is unclear. CDR1 and CDR2 (germline): SGHTA, FQGNSA. Deletions cut 5 bases from V and 7 bases from J, with 12 bases between. This CDR3 is 13 amino acids long.

The chain has TRBV5-4 and TRBJ2-5, with D maybe TRBD1 (5 bases). CDR1 is SGHNT and CDR2 is YYREEE in the germline V gene (reference sequence). Trimming pared 0 bases from V and 2 bases from J, leaving 11 bases between. CDR3 size: 15 residues. Here the CDR3 DNA reads TGTGCCAGCAGCTTGGTTGGGGCAGTACAAGAGACCCAGTACTTC. Amino acids: CASSLVGAVQETQYF.

This clonotype was seen many times. The rearrangement joins TRBV28 to TRBJ2-3; D is perhaps TRBD1 (5 bases). The germline CDR1 and CDR2 sequences are MDHEN and SYDVKM. This CDR3 spans 14 amino acids. The V gene lost 6 bases and the J gene lost 2 bases, with 12 bases spanning the gap. DNA for the CDR3: TGTGCCAGCAGGGGGCCACAATTCACAGATACGCAGTATTTT. Encoded protein: CASRGPQFTDTQYF.

This clonotype was seen a handful of times. In DNA, the CDR3 is TGCAGTGCTAACAGGGGAGAGACAGATACGCAGTATTTT. Residues: CSANRGETDTQYF. The chain recombines TRBV20-1 with TRBJ2-3; TRBD1 matches 7 bases. The CDR3 extends over 13 amino acids. The germline V gene encodes CDR1 DFQATT and CDR2 SNEGSKA (reference sequence). V dropped 4 bases and J dropped 3; count of bases not matched to a gene: 4.

The V call is TRBV7-6, the J call TRBJ2-3; 10 bases are a match to TRBD2. The CDR3 spans 16 residues. Germline lookup yields CDR1 SGHVS and CDR2 FNYEAQ. J gave up 2 bases and V 3 bases, and 5 bases lay outside the gene matches. CDR3 bases: TGTGCCAGCAGCTTGTCACTAGCGGGACTCACAGATACGCAGTATTTT. Its protein product is CASSLSLAGLTDTQYF.

This clonotype has more than one count but fewer than ten. The chain employs TRBV7-2 and TRBJ2-3, with 13 bases fitting TRBD2. The germline V gene encodes CDR1 SGHTA and CDR2 FQGNSA. CDR3 length equals 17 residues. With V trimmed by 1 base and J by 3 bases, 4 bases remained unmatched. The CDR3 region has the DNA TGTGCCAGCAGCTTAGTGGCGACTAGCGGGAGGACAGATACGCAGTATTTT. Translation: CASSLVATSGRTDTQYF.

V gene TRBV20-1 combines with J gene TRBJ1-2, with 7 positions matching TRBD1. J gave up 8 bases and V 5 bases, and 8 bases lay outside the gene matches. The CDR3 sequence is 12 residues long. Germline V gene sequence: CDR1 DFQATT, CDR2 SNEGSKA (reference sequence). This CDR3 reads CSARTGLEGYTF. CDR3 in DNA: TGCAGTGCTCGGACAGGTTTAGAGGGCTACACCTTC.

V is TRBV7-2 and J is TRBJ2-5; TRBD2 might be the D (5 bases). CDR1 is SGHTA and CDR2 is FQGNSA in the germline V gene. The CDR3 is made up of 12 amino acids. Trimming stripped 4 bases from V and 7 bases from J, with 10 bases between. The CDR3 spells CASSSVSGTQYF. The CDR3 bases are TGTGCCAGCAGCTCCGTGAGCGGGACCCAGTACTTC.

This clonotype appeared many times. V is TRBV4-3 and J is TRBJ2-1; D uncertain. Trimming took 0 bases from V and 10 from J, leaving 10 bases between them. This CDR3 spans 13 amino acids. Germline V gives CDR1 LGHNA, CDR2 YSLEER. The CDR3, as DNA: TGCGCCAGCAGCCAAGATCCGACCTTAGAGCAGTTCTTC. Amino acid sequence: CASSQDPTLEQFF.

In its sample, this clonotype was seen many times. The chain couples TRBV4-1 to TRBJ1-6; 8 bases are shared with TRBD1. Germline CDR1 MGHRA, CDR2 YSYEKL. Trimming removed 0 bases from V and 3 bases from J; junction bases left unmatched: 4. The CDR3 covers 17 residues. In nucleotides, the CDR3 is TGCGCCAGCAGCCAAGATTCAGGGGGCCTCTATAATTCACCCCTCCACTTT. This gives the protein CASSQDSGGLYNSPLHF.

The CDR3: CASSLFAGVTYNEQFF. The CDR3, as DNA: TGTGCCAGCAGTTTATTCGCGGGAGTCACCTACAATGAGCAGTTCTTC. The chain joins TRBV28 to TRBJ2-1; 7 nucleotides match TRBD2. The CDR3 contains 16 residues. V was clipped by 1 base and J by 2 bases; unmatched bases: 5. The germline V gene encodes CDR1 MDHEN and CDR2 SYDVKM.

This clonotype was recorded a few times. The rearrangement uses TRBV6-1 and TRBJ2-3; perhaps TRBD1 as D (5 bases). CDR1 and CDR2 from the germline V gene are MNHNS and SASEGT. V dropped 8 bases and J dropped 2 bases, with 17 bases sitting between them. This CDR3 contains 15 residues. The CDR3 DNA is TGTGCCAGCTCAAAGGGGTCAGGTTTCACAGATACGCAGTATTTT. It is translated as CASSKGSGFTDTQYF.

The chain combines TRBV3-1 with TRBJ1-1, with 9 bases matching TRBD1. Germline V gene sequence: CDR1 LGHDT, CDR2 YNNKEL (reference sequence). Trimming took 10 bases from V and 1 from J; bases not matched to a gene: 4. This CDR3 has 13 amino acids. CDR3 bases: TGTGCCACCCGGGACAGGGAGAACACTGAAGCTTTCTTT. Amino acid sequence: CATRDRENTEAFF.

This clonotype has just a few counts. V gene TRBV20-1 combines with J gene TRBJ2-7; D call uncertain. The V gene's germline CDR1 is DFQATT and CDR2 SNEGSKA (reference sequence). CDR3 length equals 12 residues. V dropped 0 bases and J dropped 2 bases, with 5 bases sitting between them. The CDR3 coding sequence is TGCAGTGCTAGAGAGTCGGCCTACGAGCAGTACTTC. It encodes CSARESAYEQYF.

This chain links TRBV7-2 with TRBJ1-1; D remains ambiguous. Germline assignment: CDR1 SGHTA and CDR2 FQGNSA. Trimming took off 0 bases at V and 0 bases at J, with 8 bases between the two ends. The CDR3 runs 15 residues. CDR3 coding DNA: TGTGCCAGCAGCTTAGCGCGTAGGGTGAACACTGAAGCTTTCTTT. Translating gives CASSLARRVNTEAFF.